These 6 T cell receptor beta chains were all obtained from the same sample, sequenced in a study of Graves' ophthalmopathy and Graves' hyperthyroidism. Amplification of the TCR beta CDR3 regions used RNA transcripts (as template). Second-round multiplex PCR came after a first-round RT-PCR that employed HTBI primers. Each CDR3 protein is one row after TCRdb ran MiXCR on the multiplex PCR reads. Among hundreds of thousands of distinct CDR3 sequences listed, under 25% were seen once. Sequencing was carried out using peripheral blood. These receptors originate from a woman in her late teens or twenties with stable Graves' hyperthyroidism.

This clonotype was counted ten times or more. The CDR3 region has the DNA TGTGCCAGCAGTCCCTATGCGTCCGGGGCCAACGTCCTGACTTTC. It encodes CASSPYASGANVLTF. The V and J genes are TRBV6-2 or TRBV6-3 and TRBJ2-6; D gene uncertain. The V gene's germline CDR1 is MNHEY and CDR2 SVGEGT. Trimming shortened V by 5 bases and J by 4 bases, and 12 bases separated the two germline ends. The CDR3 is 15 residues long.

This clonotype was found many times. The rearrangement uses TRBV7-2 and TRBJ2-5; 8 positions match TRBD2. Trimming cost V 4 bases and J 9 bases; bases outside gene matches: 16. CDR1 is SGHTA, CDR2 FQGNSA, per germline. This CDR3 spans 16 amino acids. CDR3 protein: CASSSHGTRGGLSQYF. The CDR3 bases are TGTGCCAGCAGCTCCCACGGGACTCGGGGGGGCTTGTCCCAGTACTTC.

Ten or more counts support this clonotype. The chain couples TRBV6-2 or TRBV6-3 to TRBJ1-5, with D possibly being TRBD1 (5 bases). In germline, CDR1 is MNHEY, CDR2 SVGEGT. CDR3 length equals 12 residues. Trimming removed 11 bases from V and 5 bases from J, with 13 bases in between. Here the CDR3 DNA reads TGTGCCGCCCAGGGTTTCGATCAGCCCCAGCATTTT. Protein sequence: CAAQGFDQPQHF.

This clonotype was seen many times. The chain employs TRBV19 and TRBJ2-7; TRBD2 matches 7 bases. Germline CDR1 reads LNHDA; CDR2 reads SQIVND (reference sequence). The CDR3 extends over 15 amino acids. V lost 5 bases and J lost 4; bases outside the gene matches: 11. DNA for the CDR3: TGTGCCAGTAGTCCCGGACCCTGGGGGGGATACGAGCAGTACTTC. Translated: CASSPGPWGGYEQYF.

The V and J genes are TRBV28 and TRBJ1-1; perhaps TRBD1 as D (5 bases). V gave up 5 bases and J gave up 5 bases, with 15 bases separating them. The length of the CDR3 is 14 residues. Germline V gene sequence: CDR1 MDHEN, CDR2 SYDVKM. The CDR3 loop reads CASSVDTRHTEAFF. CDR3 coding DNA: TGTGCCAGCAGTGTGGACACGAGGCATACTGAAGCTTTCTTT.

This clonotype showed up many times. This chain links TRBV20-1 with TRBJ2-6; D possibly corresponds to TRBD1 (6 bases). The ends were cut back, 6 bases at V and 0 bases at J, with 9 bases in the middle. CDR1 DFQATT and CDR2 SNEGSKA come from the germline V gene (reference sequence). The CDR3 is 14 residues long. The CDR3 nucleotides read TGCAGTGCCCGACAGGTCTCTGGGGCCAACGTCCTGACTTTC. This gives the protein CSARQVSGANVLTF.